The rows below give T cell receptor beta chains drawn from one sample of a study of neurological immune-mediated disorders. TCRdb reprocessed the 5' RACE reads with MiXCR, giving one entry per CDR3 protein. Counted here are tens of thousands of distinct CDR3 sequences, over 4.5% occurring once; the ten biggest clones make up about 1.3%. Source material: CD4+ T cells from blood. The receptors stem from a young woman with multiple sclerosis. Each CDR3 is given with its conserved first and last residue. The D gene is left open where the match is weak. Size is omitted from some rows. Given values are once, few, many or a class for expanded clones.

abundance: few
j_gene: TRBJ2-1
len: 17
v_gene: TRBV20-1
d_gene: TRBD2
CDR3nt: TGCAGTGCTAGCCAAACGGTCGGGAGGGCCCCCTACAATGAGCAGTTCTTC
CDR3aa: CSASQTVGRAPYNEQFF

abundance: many
j_gene: TRBJ1-3
len: 11
v_gene: TRBV6-5
d_gene: NA
CDR3nt: TGTGCCAGCAGTTACGCAAACACCATATATTTT
CDR3aa: CASSYANTIYF

abundance: many
j_gene: TRBJ1-3
len: 14
v_gene: TRBV6-1
d_gene: NA
CDR3nt: TGTGCCAGCGGCGACCTTAGCTCTGGAAACACCATATATTTT
CDR3aa: CASGDLSSGNTIYF

abundance: many
j_gene: TRBJ1-1
len: 13
v_gene: TRBV5-5
d_gene: TRBD1
CDR3nt: TGTGCCAGCAGCAGGGACAGGGAGGCTGAAGCTTTCTTT
CDR3aa: CASSRDREAEAFF

abundance: many
j_gene: TRBJ2-1
len: 14
v_gene: TRBV7-2
d_gene: NA
CDR3nt: TGTGCCAGCAGCTTAGGTTCGATGGCTAGTGAGCAGTTCTTC
CDR3aa: CASSLGSMASEQFF

abundance: many
j_gene: TRBJ1-2
len: 11
v_gene: TRBV11-2
d_gene: NA
CDR3nt: TGTGCCAGCAGCCCACTTCCGACCTACACCTTC
CDR3aa: CASSPLPTYTF

abundance: few
j_gene: TRBJ2-5
len: 14
v_gene: TRBV12-3/TRBV12-4
d_gene: NA
CDR3nt: TGTGCCAGCAGTTTCGGGGTCGGGGAAGAGACCCAGTACTTC
CDR3aa: CASSFGVGEETQYF

abundance: many
j_gene: TRBJ2-7
len: 15
v_gene: TRBV3-1
d_gene: TRBD2
CDR3nt: TGTGCCAGCAGGCACACTAGCGGGGGCTCCTACGAGCAGTACTTC
CDR3aa: CASRHTSGGSYEQYF

abundance: many
j_gene: TRBJ1-3
len: 17
v_gene: TRBV7-8
d_gene: NA
CDR3nt: TGTGCCAGCAGCTTACCAGGCCTCCCAGTCGTCGGAAACACCATATATTTT
CDR3aa: CASSLPGLPVVGNTIYF

abundance: many
j_gene: TRBJ2-3
len: 15
v_gene: TRBV5-6
d_gene: NA
CDR3nt: TGTGCCAGCAGCCAATTAGGCTATAACACAGATACGCAGTATTTT
CDR3aa: CASSQLGYNTDTQYF

abundance: many
j_gene: TRBJ2-2
len: 13
v_gene: TRBV12-3/TRBV12-4
d_gene: NA
CDR3nt: TGTGCCAGCAGTGTAGGGCCCACCGGGGAGCTGTTTTTT
CDR3aa: CASSVGPTGELFF

abundance: NA
j_gene: TRBJ2-1
len: 13
v_gene: TRBV5-1
d_gene: NA
CDR3nt: TGCGCCAGCAGCTGGGGCTTTGAGTATGAGCAGTTCTTC
CDR3aa: CASSWGFEYEQFF

abundance: few
j_gene: TRBJ1-3
len: 17
v_gene: TRBV2
d_gene: NA
CDR3nt: TGTGCCAGCAGTGAAGCGACAGCAACACTCTCTGGAAACACCATATATTTT
CDR3aa: CASSEATATLSGNTIYF

abundance: NA
j_gene: TRBJ1-5
len: 14
v_gene: TRBV30
d_gene: TRBD1
CDR3nt: TGTGCCTGGAGTGTACTGACAGGGGATCAGCCCCAGCATTTT
CDR3aa: CAWSVLTGDQPQHF

abundance: many
j_gene: TRBJ2-1
len: 17
v_gene: TRBV10-3
d_gene: TRBD2
CDR3nt: TGTGCCATCAGTGAGTCGATGCCTAGCGGGAGCGTTAATGAGCAGTTCTTC
CDR3aa: CAISESMPSGSVNEQFF

abundance: many
j_gene: TRBJ1-2
len: 16
v_gene: TRBV7-2
d_gene: TRBD1
CDR3nt: TGTGCCAGCAGCCCCTCGGGACAGGGGGCTGCGTATGGCTACACCTTC
CDR3aa: CASSPSGQGAAYGYTF

abundance: many
j_gene: TRBJ2-2
len: 17
v_gene: TRBV5-1
d_gene: TRBD2
CDR3nt: TGCGCCAGCAGCTCCCGACTAGCGGGGATGAACACCGGGGAGCTGTTTTTT
CDR3aa: CASSSRLAGMNTGELFF

abundance: many
j_gene: TRBJ2-7
len: 14
v_gene: TRBV20-1
d_gene: NA
CDR3nt: TGCAGTGCTAGATCCCTGGGGGGTCCCTACGAGCAGTACTTC
CDR3aa: CSARSLGGPYEQYF

abundance: many
j_gene: TRBJ2-5
len: 15
v_gene: TRBV11-2
d_gene: TRBD1
CDR3nt: TGTGCCAGCAGCTTAGATAGGAACAGGGGGGAGACCCAGTACTTC
CDR3aa: CASSLDRNRGETQYF

abundance: many
j_gene: TRBJ1-1
len: 14
v_gene: TRBV6-2/TRBV6-3
d_gene: NA
CDR3nt: TGTGCCAGCAGTTACGGGTTAATGAACACTGAAGCTTTCTTT
CDR3aa: CASSYGLMNTEAFF

abundance: many
j_gene: TRBJ2-2
len: 16
v_gene: TRBV3-1
d_gene: NA
CDR3nt: TGTGCCAGCAGCCAAGATAGGGCAAAGTCTACCGGGGAGCTGTTTTTT
CDR3aa: CASSQDRAKSTGELFF

abundance: many
j_gene: TRBJ2-4
len: 15
v_gene: TRBV27
d_gene: NA
CDR3nt: TGTGCCAGCAGTTTCTCGGACTTATCGGGGCGGGTGCGGTACTTC
CDR3aa: CASSFSDLSGRVRYF

abundance: many
j_gene: TRBJ2-1
len: 16
v_gene: TRBV20-1
d_gene: NA
CDR3nt: TGCAGTGCTAGAAGTCCCCGCCGTACATCGGGCGATGAGCAGTTCTTC
CDR3aa: CSARSPRRTSGDEQFF

abundance: many
j_gene: TRBJ2-7
len: 15
v_gene: TRBV10-3
d_gene: TRBD1
CDR3nt: TGTGCCATCAGTTCCCCCGACAGGGATGCCCGCGAGCAGTACTTC
CDR3aa: CAISSPDRDAREQYF

abundance: many
j_gene: TRBJ1-2
len: 13
v_gene: TRBV14
d_gene: NA
CDR3nt: TGTGCCAGCAGCCGAAACGGGGTATATGGCTACACCTTC
CDR3aa: CASSRNGVYGYTF

abundance: once
j_gene: TRBJ2-2
len: 15
v_gene: TRBV30
d_gene: NA
CDR3nt: TGTGCTCAAACTAACTGGGGAGTGGCCACCGGGGAGCTGTTTTTT
CDR3aa: CAQTNWGVATGELFF

abundance: NA
j_gene: TRBJ1-5
len: 14
v_gene: TRBV29-1
d_gene: NA
CDR3nt: TGCAGCGTTGGGGCCGACGGACACAATCAGCCCCAGCATTTT
CDR3aa: CSVGADGHNQPQHF

abundance: many
j_gene: TRBJ2-2
len: 17
v_gene: TRBV7-8
d_gene: TRBD2
CDR3nt: TGTGCCAGCAGCCTCAATTGGGGGGGATTAAACACCGGGGAGCTGTTTTTT
CDR3aa: CASSLNWGGLNTGELFF

abundance: many
j_gene: TRBJ1-3
len: 16
v_gene: TRBV5-8
d_gene: NA
CDR3nt: TGTGCCAGCCGCTACCCCGGGACAAACGAGGGAAACACCATATATTTT
CDR3aa: CASRYPGTNEGNTIYF